This T cell receptor (beta chain) was recovered during a study of type 1 regulatory T cells. The wider study: T-allo10 is an in vitro-generated, Tr1-enriched CD4 T cell product specific for alloantigen.

There are a few counts of this clonotype. Its target is not known. Study results and caveats: Tr1 cells had a more restricted TCR repertoire than non-Tr1 cells.

Using its own MiXCR run on the reads, TCRdb lists one record per CDR3 protein. Of under 85,000 distinct CDR3 sequences listed, around 49% are singletons. This CDR3 comprises 17 residues. Germline V gene lookup returns CDR1 SGHTA and CDR2 FQGNSA. Between the trimmed V and J ends, which lost 2 bases and 7 bases, there was a span of 20 bases. This receptor was identified in a human donor in good health. V is TRBV7-2 and J is TRBJ2-2; D is unclear. The specimen was cultured non-Tr1 T cells, either the whole culture or a sorted T cell fraction (not recorded which). CDR3 residues: CASSLFFSGQWGGELFF. CDR3 nucleotides: TGTGCCAGCAGCTTATTTTTTTCGGGCCAATGGGGCGGGGAGCTGTTTTTT.